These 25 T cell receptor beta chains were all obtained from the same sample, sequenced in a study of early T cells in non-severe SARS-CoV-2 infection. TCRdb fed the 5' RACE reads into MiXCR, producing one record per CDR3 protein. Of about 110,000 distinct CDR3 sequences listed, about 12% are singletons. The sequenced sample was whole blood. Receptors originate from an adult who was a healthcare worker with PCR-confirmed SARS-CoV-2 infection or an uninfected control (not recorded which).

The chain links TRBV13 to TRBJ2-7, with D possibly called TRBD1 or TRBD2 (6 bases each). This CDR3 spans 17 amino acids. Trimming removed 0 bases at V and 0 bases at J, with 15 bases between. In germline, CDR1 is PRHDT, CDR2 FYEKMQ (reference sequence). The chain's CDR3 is CASSLGRTAGYSYEQYF. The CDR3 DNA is TGTGCCAGCAGCTTAGGCAGGACAGCGGGCTACTCCTACGAGCAGTACTTC.

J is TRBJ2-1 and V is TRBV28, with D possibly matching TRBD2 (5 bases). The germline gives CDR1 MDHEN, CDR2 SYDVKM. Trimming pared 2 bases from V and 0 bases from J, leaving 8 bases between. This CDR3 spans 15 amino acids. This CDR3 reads CASSLQRASYNEQFF. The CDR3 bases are TGTGCCAGCAGTTTACAGAGGGCCTCCTACAATGAGCAGTTCTTC.

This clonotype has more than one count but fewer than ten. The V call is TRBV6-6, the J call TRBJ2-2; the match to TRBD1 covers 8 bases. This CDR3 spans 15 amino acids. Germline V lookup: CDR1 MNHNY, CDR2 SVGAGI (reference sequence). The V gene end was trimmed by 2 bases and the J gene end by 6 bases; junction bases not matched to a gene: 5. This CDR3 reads CASSYGQGRAGELFF. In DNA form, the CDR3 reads TGTGCCAGCAGTTACGGACAGGGTCGCGCCGGGGAGCTGTTTTTT.

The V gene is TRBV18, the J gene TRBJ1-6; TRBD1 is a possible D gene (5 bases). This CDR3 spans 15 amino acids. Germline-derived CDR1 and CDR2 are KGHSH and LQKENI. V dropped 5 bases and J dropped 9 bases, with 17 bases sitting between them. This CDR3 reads CASSGTAGLGSPLHF. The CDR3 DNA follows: TGTGCCAGCTCAGGGACTGCGGGGTTGGGTTCACCCCTCCACTTT.

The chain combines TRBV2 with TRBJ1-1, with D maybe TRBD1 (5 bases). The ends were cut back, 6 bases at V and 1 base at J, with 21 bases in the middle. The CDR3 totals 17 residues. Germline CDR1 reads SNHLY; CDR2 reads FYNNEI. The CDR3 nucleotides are TGTGCCAGCAGCCACAGAAAAAAGGGACTTGAGAACACTGAAGCTTTCTTT. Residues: CASSHRKKGLENTEAFF.

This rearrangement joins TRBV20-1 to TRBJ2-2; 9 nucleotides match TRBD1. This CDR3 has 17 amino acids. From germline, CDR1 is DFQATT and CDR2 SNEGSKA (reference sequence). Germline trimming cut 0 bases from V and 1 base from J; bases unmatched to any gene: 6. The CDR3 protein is CSARDPRGQGNTGELFF. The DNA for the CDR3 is TGCAGTGCTAGAGATCCTAGGGGACAGGGGAACACCGGGGAGCTGTTTTTT.

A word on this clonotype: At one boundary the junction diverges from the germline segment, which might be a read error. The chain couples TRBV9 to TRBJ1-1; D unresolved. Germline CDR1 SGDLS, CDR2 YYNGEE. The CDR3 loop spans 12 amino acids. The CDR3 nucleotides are TGTGCCAGCAGCGTAGAGGGCCCTGAAGTTTTCTTT. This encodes CASSVEGPEVFF.

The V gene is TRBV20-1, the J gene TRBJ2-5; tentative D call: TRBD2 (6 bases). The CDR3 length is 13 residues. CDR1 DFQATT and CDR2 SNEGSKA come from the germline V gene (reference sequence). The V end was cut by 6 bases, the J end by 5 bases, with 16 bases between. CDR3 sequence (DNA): TGCAGTGCCGCGGGGCAGGTTTCGGAGACCCAGTACTTC. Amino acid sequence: CSAAGQVSETQYF.

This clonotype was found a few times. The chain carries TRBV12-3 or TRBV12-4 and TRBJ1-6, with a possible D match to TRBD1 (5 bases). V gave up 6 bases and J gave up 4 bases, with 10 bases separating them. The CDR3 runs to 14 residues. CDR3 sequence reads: CASRIDSYNSPLHF. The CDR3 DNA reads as TGTGCCAGCAGAATAGACAGTTATAATTCACCCCTCCACTTT.

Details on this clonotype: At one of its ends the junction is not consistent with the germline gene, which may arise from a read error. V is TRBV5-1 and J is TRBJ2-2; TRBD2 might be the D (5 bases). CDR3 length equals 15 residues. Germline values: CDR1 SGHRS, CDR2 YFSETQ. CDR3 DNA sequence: TGCGCCAGCAGCCTAGGCCCCGGTCACACCGGGGAGCTGTCTTTT. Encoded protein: CASSLGPGHTGELSF.

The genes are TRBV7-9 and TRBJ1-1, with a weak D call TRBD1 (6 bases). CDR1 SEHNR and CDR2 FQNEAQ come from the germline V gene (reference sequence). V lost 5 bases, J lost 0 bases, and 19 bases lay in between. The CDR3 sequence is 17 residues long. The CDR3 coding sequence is TGTGCCAGCAGCCCGAGGGCCGGGACACGAATGAACACTGAAGCTTTCTTT. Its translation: CASSPRAGTRMNTEAFF.

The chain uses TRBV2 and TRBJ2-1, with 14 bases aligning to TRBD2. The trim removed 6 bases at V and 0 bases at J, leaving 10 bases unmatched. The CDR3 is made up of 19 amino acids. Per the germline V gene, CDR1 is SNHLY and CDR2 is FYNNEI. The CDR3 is CASRGGLAGGPSSYNEQFF. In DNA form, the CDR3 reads TGTGCCAGCAGGGGAGGACTAGCGGGAGGACCCAGCTCCTACAATGAGCAGTTCTTC.

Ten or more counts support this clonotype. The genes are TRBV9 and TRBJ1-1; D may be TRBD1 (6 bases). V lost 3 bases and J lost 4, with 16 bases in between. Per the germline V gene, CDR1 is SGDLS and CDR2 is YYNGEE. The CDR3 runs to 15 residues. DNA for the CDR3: TGTGCCAGCAGCGAACAGGGATGGGCTGGCACTGAAGCTTTCTTT. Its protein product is CASSEQGWAGTEAFF.

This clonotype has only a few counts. CDR3 nucleotide sequence: TGTGCCAGCAGTCCTAGCGGGGGGTCCGTTTGGGGAGAGACCCAGTACTTC. Translating gives CASSPSGGSVWGETQYF. This sequence joins TRBV28 and TRBJ2-5, with 11 bases fitting TRBD2. The CDR3 sequence is 17 residues long. After removal of 5 bases from V and 4 bases from J, the junction contained 12 bases not matched to a gene. Germline CDR1 is MDHEN and CDR2 is SYDVKM.

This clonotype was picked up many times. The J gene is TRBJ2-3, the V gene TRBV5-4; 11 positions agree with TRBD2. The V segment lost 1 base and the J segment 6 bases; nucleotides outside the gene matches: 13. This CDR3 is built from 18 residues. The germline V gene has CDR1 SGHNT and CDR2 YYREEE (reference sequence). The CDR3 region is CASSLSSGRAIVPDTQYF. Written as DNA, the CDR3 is TGTGCCAGCAGCTTGAGTAGCGGGAGGGCCATTGTACCGGATACGCAGTATTTT.

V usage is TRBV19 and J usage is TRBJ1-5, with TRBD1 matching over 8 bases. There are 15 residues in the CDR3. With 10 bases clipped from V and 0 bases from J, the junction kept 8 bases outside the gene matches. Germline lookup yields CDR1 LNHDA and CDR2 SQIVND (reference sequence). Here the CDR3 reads CATLDRAYSNQPQHF. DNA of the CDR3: TGTGCCACCTTGGACAGGGCTTATAGCAATCAGCCCCAGCATTTT.

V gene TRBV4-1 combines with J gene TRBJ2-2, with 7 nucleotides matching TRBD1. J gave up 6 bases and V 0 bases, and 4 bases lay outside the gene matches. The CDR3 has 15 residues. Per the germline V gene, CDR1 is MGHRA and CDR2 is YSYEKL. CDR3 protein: CASSQERGLPGELFF. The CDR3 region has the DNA TGCGCCAGCAGCCAAGAAAGGGGGCTGCCCGGGGAGCTGTTTTTT.

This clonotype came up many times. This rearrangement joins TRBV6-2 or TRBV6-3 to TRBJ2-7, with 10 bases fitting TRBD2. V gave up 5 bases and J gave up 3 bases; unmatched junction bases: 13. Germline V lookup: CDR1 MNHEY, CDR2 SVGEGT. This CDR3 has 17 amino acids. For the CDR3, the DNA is TGTGCCAGCAGTCAACCTAGTGGCGGACTAGCGGTCTACGAGCAGTACTTC. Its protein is CASSQPSGGLAVYEQYF.

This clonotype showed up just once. CDR3 in amino acids: CASSVGIHYEQYF. The CDR3 coding sequence is TGTGCCAGCAGTGTCGGGATTCACTACGAGCAGTACTTC. The chain is built from TRBV12-3 or TRBV12-4 and TRBJ2-7, with a weak D call TRBD2 (5 bases). The V end lost 5 bases, the J end lost 3 bases, and 11 bases lay between the germline ends. The CDR3 runs 13 residues.

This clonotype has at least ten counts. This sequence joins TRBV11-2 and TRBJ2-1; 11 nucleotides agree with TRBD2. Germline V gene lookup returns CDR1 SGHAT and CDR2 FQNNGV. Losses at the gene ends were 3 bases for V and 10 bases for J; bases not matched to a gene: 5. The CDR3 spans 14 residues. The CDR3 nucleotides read TGTGCCAGCAGCTTCGTAGCGGGAGGGGAAGAGCAGTTCTTC. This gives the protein CASSFVAGGEEQFF.

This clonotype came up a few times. CDR3: CASSSSGSIYNEQFF. Written as DNA, the CDR3 is TGTGCCAGCAGTTCTAGCGGGAGCATTTATAATGAGCAGTTCTTC. The genes are TRBV11-1 and TRBJ2-1; 10 bases are a match to TRBD2. CDR1 is SGHAT, CDR2 FQDESV, per germline (reference sequence). This CDR3 is 15 amino acids long. V lost 6 bases, J lost 7 bases, and 9 bases stayed unmatched.

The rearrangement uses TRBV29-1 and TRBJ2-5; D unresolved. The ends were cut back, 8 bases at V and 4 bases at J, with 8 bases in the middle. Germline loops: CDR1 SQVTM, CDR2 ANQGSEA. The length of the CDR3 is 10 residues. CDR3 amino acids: CSSSGETQYF. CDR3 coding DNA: TGCAGCTCCTCAGGAGAGACCCAGTACTTC. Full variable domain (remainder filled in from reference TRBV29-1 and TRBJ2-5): SAVISQKPSRDICQRGTSLTIQCQVDSQVTMMFWYRQQPGQSLTLIATANQGSEATYESGFVIDKFPISRPNLTFSTLTVSNMSPEDSSIYLCSSSGETQYFGPGTRLLVL.

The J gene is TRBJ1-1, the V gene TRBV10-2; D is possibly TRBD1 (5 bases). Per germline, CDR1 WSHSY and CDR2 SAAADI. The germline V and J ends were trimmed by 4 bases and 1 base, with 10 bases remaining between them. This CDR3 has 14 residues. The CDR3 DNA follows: TGCGCCAGCAGTGTGGGGCCGGGGAACACTGAAGCTTTCTTT. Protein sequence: CASSVGPGNTEAFF.

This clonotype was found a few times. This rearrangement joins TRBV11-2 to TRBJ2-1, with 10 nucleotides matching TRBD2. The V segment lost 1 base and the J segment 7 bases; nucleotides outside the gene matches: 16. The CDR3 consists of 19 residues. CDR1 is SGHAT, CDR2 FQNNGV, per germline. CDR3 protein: CASSLVGDLAGGPMNEQFF. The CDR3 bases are TGTGCCAGCAGCTTAGTAGGCGATTTAGCGGGAGGCCCCATGAATGAGCAGTTCTTC.

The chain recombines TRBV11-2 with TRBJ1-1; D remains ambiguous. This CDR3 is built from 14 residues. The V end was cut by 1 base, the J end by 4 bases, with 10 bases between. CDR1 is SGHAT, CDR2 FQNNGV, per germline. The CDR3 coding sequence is TGTGCCAGCAGCTTAGCGGCAGCTTTCACTGAAGCTTTCTTT. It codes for CASSLAAAFTEAFF.